The TCR beta chain under discussion was sequenced for a study of control samples from healthy donors and cancer patients (dated by TCRdb to the early 2020s). CDR1 and CDR2 were assigned from the germline V gene as MDHEN and SYDVKM. V sheds 7 bases and J sheds 5 bases, leaving 6 bases between their ends. From the cysteine through the phenylalanine, the CDR3 covers 11 amino acids. Only the CDR3 DNA is retained, 33 bases long and in frame from the first base. Library preparation used the immunoSEQ multiplex PCR assay. Entries here come from immuneACCESS through TCRdb and include only in-frame sequences with V and J called. Some clones fail to appear in such tables; in the studies checked, an unresolved V gene covers under half of the shortfall, and the cause of the remainder is unknown. In this sample the table shows 90,000 or so clones, about 88% of which occur a single time. The top ten clones comprise about an eighth of the sample.

As for this clone: Its antigen remains undetermined. No much larger clone exists at a distance of one base, and base qualities are not known.

The chain was built from TRBV28 and TRBJ1-5, with no reliable assignment of the D segment. This TCR was recovered from a woman in her seventies in good health. Sequencing used blood. CDR3 reads: CASTSHQPQHF. The bases read TGTGCCAGCACCTCTCATCAGCCCCAGCATTTT.